Ten or more counts support the clone carrying this T cell receptor beta chain. Its cognate antigen is unknown. Patients were excluded because of uncontrolled infection, other autoimmune disease, pregnancy or lactation. Regions amplified from RNA transcripts were the TCR beta CDR3 regions. HTBI primers were the set used in a first-round RT-PCR of the TCR CDR3. TCRdb redid the calling of the multiplex PCR reads with MiXCR, one entry per CDR3 protein. Of 500,000 to 600,000 distinct CDR3 sequences listed, around 46% are singletons. This sample is part of a study of T cells in Graves' hyperthyroidism and ophthalmopathy. The CDR3 spans 12 residues. The V end lost 6 bases, the J end lost 4 bases, and 10 bases lay between the germline ends. Broader study findings: Ophthalmopathy was predicted by the model a median of roughly 6.7 months ahead of onset.

This sequence was found in an adult woman with Graves' disease, either hyperthyroidism or ophthalmopathy (not recorded which). Sequenced: peripheral blood or thyroid tissue (not recorded which). V and J are TRBV12-3 or TRBV12-4 and TRBJ2-7; D is undetermined. CDR3 amino acids: CASSPFGYEQYF. CDR3 coding DNA: TGTGCCAGCAGCCCGTTCGGGTACGAGCAGTACTTC.